One sample yielded the 32 T cell receptor beta chains listed below, sequenced in a study of molecular identifiers for immune sequencing clone quantification. From the PCR reads, TCRdb called clonotypes with MiXCR, one entry per CDR3 protein. Of around 480,000 distinct CDR3 sequences in the sample, about a fifth were seen once. The sample comprised naive CD8+ T cells from blood, with Jurkat cell RNA spiked in. Subset of the sample: FACS-sorted CD8+CD4-CCR7+CD45RA+ naive T cells. The receptor source for this set is a human donor in good health. Some libraries in this study had Jurkat cell RNA spiked in.

In its sample, this clonotype was seen many times. The V gene is TRBV27, the J gene TRBJ2-2; D gene uncertain. The length of the CDR3 is 13 residues. The V gene lost 0 bases and the J gene lost 6 bases, with 5 bases spanning the gap. Per germline, CDR1 MNHEY and CDR2 SMNVEV (reference sequence). The CDR3 reads CASSLSMAGELFF. The CDR3 bases are TGTGCCAGCAGTTTATCGATGGCCGGGGAGCTGTTTTTT.

For this clonotype: A far larger clone is just one base off, so this is likely a read error. V is TRBV10-2 and J is TRBJ1-1, with 9 nucleotides matching TRBD1. Looked up from germline, CDR1 is WSHSY and CDR2 is SAAADI. This CDR3 region has 12 residues. This CDR3 reads CASSTGGTKAFF. CDR3 DNA: TGCGCCAGCAGTACAGGGGGCACTAAAGCTTTCTTT.

This clonotype has a count of ten or more. The gene calls are TRBV2 and TRBJ1-5, with 9 bases lining up with TRBD1. Trimming removed 5 bases from V and 3 bases from J; junction bases left unmatched: 11. CDR3 length: 17 amino acids. Germline CDR1 reads SNHLY; CDR2 reads FYNNEI. The CDR3 sequence: CASSLTSGTGYNQPQHF. CDR3 coding DNA: TGTGCCAGCAGTCTGACAAGCGGGACAGGGTACAATCAGCCCCAGCATTTT.

The J gene is TRBJ2-5, the V gene TRBV6-1; 11 bases fit TRBD2. After removal of 3 bases from V and 1 base from J, the junction contained 13 bases not matched to a gene. This CDR3 has 19 residues. Germline V gene lookup returns CDR1 MNHNS and CDR2 SASEGT. The CDR3 protein is CASSDTSGGGTISQETQYF. CDR3 DNA: TGTGCCAGCAGTGACACTAGCGGGGGTGGCACTATCAGCCAAGAGACCCAGTACTTC.

The rearrangement uses TRBV2 and TRBJ2-1; TRBD2 matches at 10 bases. Germline V gene data show CDR1 as SNHLY and CDR2 as FYNNEI. This CDR3 comprises 15 residues. The J segment lost 8 bases and the V segment lost 7 bases, leaving 11 bases of the junction unmatched. The CDR3 coding sequence is TGTGCCAGCACACCTGCCAGCGGGGGGGCACATGAGCAGTTCTTC. Protein product: CASTPASGGAHEQFF.

This clonotype was counted only a few times. The chain carries TRBV25-1 and TRBJ2-1; D not certain. The CDR3 has 15 amino acids. CDR1 MGHDK and CDR2 SYGVNS come from the germline V gene. V shed 4 bases and J shed 10 bases, with 20 bases lying between them. The CDR3 coding sequence is TGTGCCAGCAGTGTCCACTCCCCGACCCAAACCGAGCAGTTCTTC. Translation: CASSVHSPTQTEQFF. The full variable domain, completed using reference TRBV25-1 and TRBJ2-1, is EADIYQTPRYLVIGTGKKITLECSQTMGHDKMYWYQQDPGMELHLIHYSYGVNSTEKGDLSSESTVSRIRTEHFPLTLESARPSHTSQYLCASSVHSPTQTEQFFGPGTRLTVL.

The chain has TRBV27 and TRBJ2-5, with TRBD1 matching 8 bases. Trimming took 5 bases from V and 4 from J; bases not matched to a gene: 6. The CDR3 has 14 residues. CDR1 and CDR2 (germline): MNHEY, SMNVEV (reference sequence). The chain's CDR3 is CASSHGQGRETQYF. Written as DNA, the CDR3 is TGTGCCAGCAGTCACGGACAGGGTAGAGAGACCCAGTACTTC.

The chain recombines TRBV11-3 with TRBJ2-1, with D hard to call. The germline V gene has CDR1 SGHNT and CDR2 YENEEA. V was cut by 1 base and J by 0 bases, with 7 bases left in between. The CDR3 consists of 15 residues. The CDR3 is CASSLVVSSYNEQFF. CDR3 nucleotide sequence: TGTGCCAGCAGCTTAGTGGTGAGCTCCTACAATGAGCAGTTCTTC. Combining the CDR3 with reference TRBV11-3 and TRBJ2-1 gives the whole variable domain EAGVVQSPRYKIIEKKQPVAFWCNPISGHNTLYWYLQNLGQGPELLIRYENEEAVDDSQLPKDRFSAERLKGVDSTLKIQPAELGDSAVYLCASSLVVSSYNEQFFGPGTRLTVL.

The V gene is TRBV4-3, the J gene TRBJ2-1, with 10 bases aligning to TRBD1. CDR1 LGHNA and CDR2 YSLEER come from the germline V gene. V lost 0 bases to trimming and J lost 3 bases; unmatched junction nucleotides: 5. This CDR3 contains 17 residues. CDR3 residues: CASSQETGTGVYNEQFF. The CDR3 bases are TGCGCCAGCAGCCAAGAAACCGGGACAGGGGTCTACAATGAGCAGTTCTTC.

This clonotype came up many times. The chain is built from TRBV5-1 and TRBJ2-7; D possibly corresponds to TRBD1 (6 bases). Germline V gene lookup returns CDR1 SGHRS and CDR2 YFSETQ. The CDR3 has 13 amino acids. V gave up 4 bases and J gave up 6 bases, with 14 bases separating them. CDR3 in DNA: TGCGCCAGCAGCGACAGGACGGCTAGCGAGCAGTACTTC. This codes for CASSDRTASEQYF.

J is TRBJ2-7 and V is TRBV15; 8 bases agree with TRBD2. V shed 0 bases, J shed 6 bases, and the junction held 7 bases outside the gene matches. The CDR3 is 15 residues long. Germline V gene sequence: CDR1 LNHNV, CDR2 YYDKDF (reference sequence). The CDR3 reads CATSRDGAAGGEQYF. Here the CDR3 DNA reads TGTGCCACCAGCAGAGATGGGGCCGCGGGGGGCGAGCAGTACTTC.

The CDR3 nucleotides are TGTGCCAGCAGCTGGGGGGCCGGGACAGGGGCCTACGAGCAGTACTTC. Translating it yields CASSWGAGTGAYEQYF. The chain recombines TRBV13 with TRBJ2-7; 10 bases line up with TRBD1. CDR1 PRHDT and CDR2 FYEKMQ come from the germline V gene (reference sequence). The CDR3 loop spans 16 amino acids. V dropped 4 bases and J dropped 2; count of bases not matched to a gene: 8.

This clonotype was counted ten times or more. This sequence joins TRBV7-2 and TRBJ2-1, with D possibly being TRBD1 (5 bases). This CDR3 has 14 residues. Germline CDR1 SGHTA, CDR2 FQGNSA. Deletions cut 5 bases from V and 3 bases from J, with 11 bases between. The CDR3 sequence is CASSLGASYNEQFF. Written as DNA, the CDR3 is TGTGCCAGCAGCCTTGGGGCTAGCTACAATGAGCAGTTCTTC.

This clonotype was recorded at least ten times. The gene calls are TRBV5-1 and TRBJ2-7, with 7 bases lining up with TRBD2. Germline V gene sequence: CDR1 SGHRS, CDR2 YFSETQ. The J segment lost 2 bases and the V segment lost 7 bases, leaving 6 bases of the junction unmatched. CDR3 length: 13 residues. The CDR3 region is CASSPAGAYEQYF. The DNA for the CDR3 is TGCGCCAGCTCTCCGGCGGGGGCCTACGAGCAGTACTTC.

The chain carries TRBV9 and TRBJ2-3; D perhaps matches TRBD2 (5 bases). This CDR3 is 15 amino acids long. CDR1 SGDLS and CDR2 YYNGEE come from the germline V gene. Trimming shortened V by 0 bases and J by 2 bases, and 10 bases separated the two germline ends. CDR3 DNA sequence: TGTGCCAGCAGCGTAGCGGGGTATATCACAGATACGCAGTATTTT. It specifies CASSVAGYITDTQYF.

The rearrangement links TRBV12-3 or TRBV12-4 to TRBJ2-7; D is possibly TRBD1 or TRBD2 (5 bases each). V lost 3 bases to trimming and J lost 7 bases, with 16 bases between them. The CDR3 is 14 residues long. CDR3 region: CASSLLGPAGEQYF. The CDR3 DNA reads as TGTGCCAGCAGTTTGTTGGGACCCGCCGGGGAGCAGTACTTC.

This clonotype was seen ten or more times. This chain links TRBV13 with TRBJ2-3; D may be TRBD2 (5 bases). Germline V lookup: CDR1 PRHDT, CDR2 FYEKMQ (reference sequence). This CDR3 region has 15 residues. V was cut by 4 bases and J by 0 bases, with 11 bases left in between. CDR3: CASSSGGQSTDTQYF. The DNA for the CDR3 is TGTGCCAGCAGCTCAGGCGGGCAAAGCACAGATACGCAGTATTTT.

As concerns this clonotype: This may stem from a read error, because a much larger clone lies one nucleotide away. The chain is built from TRBV28 and TRBJ2-3; 7 positions match TRBD1. Germline CDR1 and CDR2: MDHEN and SYDVKM. The CDR3 consists of 10 residues. In DNA, the CDR3 is TGTGCCAGCAGTTCGCCCGGGACAGACTTT. Translated: CASSSPGTDF.

In its sample, this clonotype was seen many times. The gene calls are TRBV7-2 and TRBJ2-3; 7 bases line up with TRBD1. The junction had 10 bases not matched to a gene; V was cut back by 5 bases and J by 2 bases. The CDR3 is 16 amino acids. Germline assignment: CDR1 SGHTA and CDR2 FQGNSA. The CDR3 DNA sequence: TGTGCCAGCAGCCCGCGACCGGGACAGATCACAGATACGCAGTATTTT. Translating it yields CASSPRPGQITDTQYF.

This clonotype was found a few times. The gene calls are TRBV5-8 and TRBJ2-2; no reliable D call. The V end lost 5 bases, the J end lost 5 bases, and 22 bases lay between the germline ends. CDR1 and CDR2 (germline): SGHTS, YDEGEE. The CDR3 loop spans 17 amino acids. The CDR3 loop reads CASSIQRAPPWTGELFF. CDR3 bases: TGTGCCAGCAGTATACAACGGGCCCCCCCGTGGACCGGGGAGCTGTTTTTT.

This clonotype was counted many times. The chain carries TRBV5-1 and TRBJ2-1; tentatively, D is TRBD1 (5 bases). Between the trimmed V and J ends, which lost 0 bases and 7 bases, there was a span of 17 bases. This CDR3 is built from 16 residues. The germline V gene has CDR1 SGHRS and CDR2 YFSETQ. DNA of the CDR3: TGCGCCAGCAGCTTGGAGGGGCCCCTTACCGTAAATGAGCAGTTCTTC. Amino acids: CASSLEGPLTVNEQFF.

This clonotype was counted many times. This chain joins TRBV12-3 or TRBV12-4 and TRBJ1-1, with a possible D match to TRBD1 (6 bases). CDR3 length equals 14 residues. V dropped 6 bases and J dropped 2 bases, with 13 bases sitting between them. The CDR3 sequence: CASRSWTDNTEAFF. In DNA, the CDR3 is TGTGCCAGCAGGTCCTGGACAGACAACACTGAAGCTTTCTTT.

This clonotype has at least ten counts. The genes are TRBV12-3 or TRBV12-4 and TRBJ1-1; a weak D match, TRBD1 (5 bases). The CDR3 runs to 14 residues. The ends were cut back, 6 bases at V and 0 bases at J, with 11 bases in the middle. The CDR3 sequence: CASSPMGLNTEAFF. The CDR3 nucleotides read TGTGCCAGCAGCCCAATGGGACTGAACACTGAAGCTTTCTTT.

The CDR3 nucleotides read TGCGCCAGCAGCCAAGAGGGGACAGGGACGTTCCACGAGCAGTACTTC. The encoded protein is CASSQEGTGTFHEQYF. The gene calls are TRBV4-1 and TRBJ2-7, with TRBD1 matching 9 bases. CDR1 and CDR2 from the germline V gene are MGHRA and YSYEKL. The CDR3 sequence is 16 residues long. The V gene end was trimmed by 0 bases and the J gene end by 5 bases; junction bases not matched to a gene: 8.

This clonotype occurred many times. The rearrangement links TRBV19 to TRBJ2-3, with D possibly being TRBD2 (7 bases). Germline V lookup: CDR1 LNHDA, CDR2 SQIVND (reference sequence). There are 13 residues in the CDR3. V lost 9 bases, J lost 5 bases, and 15 bases lay in between. The CDR3 region is CASPRGTKDTQYF. The CDR3 coding sequence is TGTGCCAGCCCAAGGGGGACTAAAGATACGCAGTATTTT.

This clonotype came up many times. The chain links TRBV15 to TRBJ2-3; no definite D call. The CDR3 loop spans 12 amino acids. Germline V CDR1 and CDR2: LNHNV, YYDKDF (reference sequence). Trimming cost V 6 bases and J 3 bases, with 7 bases left between them. This CDR3 is CATSSGTDTQYF. CDR3 bases: TGTGCCACCAGTTCTGGGACAGATACGCAGTATTTT.

This clonotype has a count of ten or more. For the CDR3, the DNA is TGTGCCAGCAGCGATGACAGTATGAACACTGAAGCTTTCTTT. Translated, it gives CASSDDSMNTEAFF. This chain links TRBV9 with TRBJ1-1; D perhaps matches TRBD1 (5 bases). V was cut by 3 bases and J by 0 bases, with 9 bases left in between. Per the germline V gene, CDR1 is SGDLS and CDR2 is YYNGEE. The CDR3 totals 14 residues.

This chain connects TRBV3-1 to TRBJ2-1; the D gene is possibly TRBD2 (5 bases). The germline CDR1 and CDR2 sequences are LGHDT and YNNKEL (reference sequence). The CDR3 consists of 16 residues. V dropped 4 bases and J dropped 1 base, with 14 bases sitting between them. This CDR3 is CASSPRTGESYNEQFF. The DNA for the CDR3 is TGTGCCAGCAGCCCGAGGACTGGTGAGTCCTACAATGAGCAGTTCTTC.

This sequence joins TRBV6-5 and TRBJ2-1, with TRBD2 matching over 8 bases. CDR1 MNHEY and CDR2 SVGAGI come from the germline V gene. V trimming: 0 bases; J trimming: 10 bases; junction bases outside the gene matches: 11. This CDR3 contains 16 residues. The CDR3 DNA is TGTGCCAGCAGTTACTCGATGCCGGGACTAGGAACCGAGCAGTTCTTC. Residues: CASSYSMPGLGTEQFF.

This clonotype was detected ten times or more. The chain links TRBV6-2 or TRBV6-3 to TRBJ2-2; 8 bases match TRBD1. CDR1 MNHEY and CDR2 SVGEGT come from the germline V gene. The CDR3 is 16 residues long. The V and J ends lost 4 bases and 3 bases, in that order; junction bases with no gene match: 7. As DNA, the CDR3 is TGTGCCAGCAGTTTCCAGGGGGCTGCGTACACCGGGGAGCTGTTTTTT. Translated: CASSFQGAAYTGELFF.

About this clonotype itself: This may be a read error, as it is one base from a much larger clone. The chain couples TRBV7-9 to TRBJ2-1; D might be TRBD1 (5 bases). The CDR3 has 14 residues. Trimming left V 3 bases short and J 9 bases short, with 15 bases between. CDR1 SEHNR and CDR2 FQNEAQ come from the germline V gene (reference sequence). The CDR3 sequence: CASSFQVQGPEQFF. As DNA, the CDR3 is TGTGCCAGCAGCTTCCAAGTCCAGGGTCCTGAGCAGTTCTTC.

The CDR3, as DNA: TGTGCCAGCAGCCCGACCGTGGGACCGACTTACGAGCAGTACTTC. It specifies CASSPTVGPTYEQYF. The chain couples TRBV5-6 to TRBJ2-7; D may match TRBD1 or TRBD2 (5 bases each). Germline values: CDR1 SGHDT, CDR2 YYEEEE. V was pared by 4 bases and J by 4 bases, with 18 bases between. The CDR3 extends over 15 amino acids.